These 11 T cell receptor beta chains were sequenced from one sample in a study of T cell repertoires in cytomegalovirus infection. TCRdb processed the reads anew with MiXCR; each CDR3 protein has one entry. The sample has more than 350,000 distinct CDR3 sequences; approximately 30% are singletons. The sample taken for sequencing was PBMCs. The receptors stem from a human donor in good health (CMV status not recorded). Some clones in this sample may be carry-over from other donors' samples.

This chain connects TRBV11-1 to TRBJ1-6; D gene uncertain. CDR1 is SGHAT, CDR2 FQDESV, per germline (reference sequence). The CDR3 loop spans 15 amino acids. The ends were cut back, 4 bases at V and 0 bases at J, with 7 bases in the middle. Written as DNA, the CDR3 is TGTGCCAGCAGCTCCAGTGGCTCCTATAATTCACCCCTCCACTTT. Protein: CASSSSGSYNSPLHF.

The chain is built from TRBV19 and TRBJ2-2; 7 bases fit TRBD2. Losses at the gene ends were 4 bases for V and 0 bases for J; bases not matched to a gene: 5. Looked up from germline, CDR1 is LNHDA and CDR2 is SQIVND (reference sequence). The CDR3 loop spans 16 amino acids. This CDR3 is CASSRTTSSNTGELFF. CDR3 nucleotide sequence: TGTGCCAGTAGTAGAACGACTAGCTCGAACACCGGGGAGCTGTTTTTT.

This clonotype was seen a handful of times. The J gene is TRBJ2-7, the V gene TRBV30, with D tentatively TRBD1 (6 bases). This CDR3 spans 12 amino acids. V lost 5 bases and J lost 2, with 10 bases in between. The germline CDR1 and CDR2 sequences are GTSNPN and SVGIG (reference sequence). CDR3 nucleotides: TGTGCCTGGGATACAGGGACCTACGAGCAGTACTTC. This encodes CAWDTGTYEQYF.

This clonotype was seen many times. V is TRBV7-2 and J is TRBJ1-6; weak D call: TRBD1 (5 bases). Between the trimmed V and J ends, which lost 6 bases and 6 bases, there was a span of 9 bases. CDR3 length: 13 residues. Germline CDR1 and CDR2: SGHTA and FQGNSA. This chain's CDR3 is CASRRDSNSPLHF. The CDR3 DNA follows: TGTGCCAGCAGGCGCGACAGTAATTCACCCCTCCACTTT.

This clonotype was counted a few times. The J gene is TRBJ2-2, the V gene TRBV14; weak D call: TRBD1 (5 bases). The CDR3 is 14 residues long. V lost 1 base to trimming and J lost 5 bases, with 8 bases between them. Germline V gene data show CDR1 as SGHDN and CDR2 as FVKESK. CDR3 in amino acids: CASSQGRGTGELFF. CDR3 bases: TGTGCCAGCAGCCAAGGAAGGGGAACCGGGGAGCTGTTTTTT.

The chain links TRBV28 to TRBJ2-4, with 9 bases aligning to TRBD1. Unmatched junction bases numbered 6, after V lost 6 bases and J lost 6 bases. Germline V gene lookup returns CDR1 MDHEN and CDR2 SYDVKM. This CDR3 spans 14 amino acids. The CDR3 region is CASRQPGQGNIQYF. Written as DNA, the CDR3 is TGTGCCAGCAGACAACCGGGACAGGGAAACATTCAGTACTTC.

This clonotype was counted between two and nine times. The chain uses TRBV4-1 and TRBJ2-5; perhaps D is TRBD1 or TRBD2 (6 bases each). Looked up from germline, CDR1 is MGHRA and CDR2 is YSYEKL. Trimming pared 1 base from V and 2 bases from J, leaving 17 bases between. The CDR3 consists of 17 residues. The CDR3 DNA reads as TGCGCCAGCAGCCAAGTTTGGGGGGCGCCGGGGCAAGAGACCCAGTACTTC. Amino acid sequence: CASSQVWGAPGQETQYF.

This clonotype was recorded a few times. CDR3 protein: CASSLKARAANTGELFF. CDR3 nucleotides: TGTGCCAGCAGCTTAAAAGCCCGGGCCGCGAACACCGGGGAGCTGTTTTTT. V and J are TRBV7-6 and TRBJ2-2; D unclear. With 2 bases removed from V and 0 bases from J, the gap between germline ends came to 13 bases. The CDR3 contains 17 residues. The germline CDR1 and CDR2 sequences are SGHVS and FNYEAQ.

Ten or more counts support this clonotype. This chain uses TRBV12-3 or TRBV12-4 with TRBJ1-3; no definite D call. The CDR3 loop spans 13 amino acids. Deletions cut 2 bases from V and 0 bases from J, with 2 bases between. The CDR3 DNA follows: TGTGCCAGCAGTTTATACTCTGGAAACACCATATATTTT. It codes for CASSLYSGNTIYF.

This clonotype occurred a few times. This chain joins TRBV4-3 and TRBJ1-2, with D tentatively TRBD1 (6 bases). This CDR3 region has 15 residues. Germline assignment: CDR1 LGHNA and CDR2 YSLEER. With 0 bases removed from V and 2 bases from J, the gap between germline ends came to 10 bases. CDR3 loop: CASSQDRGTNYGYTF. Here the CDR3 DNA reads TGCGCCAGCAGCCAAGATCGTGGGACAAACTATGGCTACACCTTC.

This clonotype came up a few times. J is TRBJ2-5 and V is TRBV6-6; TRBD2 might be the D (7 bases). With 6 bases removed from V and 4 bases from J, the gap between germline ends came to 24 bases. Germline assignment: CDR1 MNHNY and CDR2 SVGAGI (reference sequence). The CDR3 sequence is 17 residues long. This CDR3 reads CASSRSTVGGRGETQYF. The CDR3 nucleotides read TGTGCCAGCAGCCGCTCGACGGTCGGGGGGCGTGGAGAGACCCAGTACTTC.